A selection of T cell receptor beta chains follows, all from one sample in a study of CD8+CD57+ T cells in acquired aplastic anemia. TCRdb passed the reads through MiXCR, listing each CDR3 protein once. The table shows 120,000 or so distinct CDR3 sequences, with approximately 40% occurring only once. The sequencing input was sorted CD4+, CD8+, or CD8+CD57+ T cells (not recorded which) from PBMCs. All receptors derive from a human donor with aplastic anemia. Each CDR3 is given with its conserved first and last residue. D genes are given only for firm matches. Size is stated for part of the rows, as once, few or many counts, or as a class when the clone is expanded.

size,V,J,D,CDR3,DNA
many,TRBV6-1,TRBJ1-2,-,CASSGRLDGYTF,TGTGCCAGCAGTGGACGCTTGGATGGCTACACCTTC
-,TRBV6-2/TRBV6-3,TRBJ1-3,TRBD1,CARTFSTGFQNTIYF,TGTGCCCGCACCTTTTCGACAGGGTTCCAAAACACCATATATTTT
-,TRBV19,TRBJ2-1,TRBD1,CASTKTGSSYNEQFF,TGTGCCAGTACCAAGACAGGGAGCTCCTACAATGAGCAGTTCTTC
many,TRBV20-1,TRBJ2-1,TRBD2,CSASRTSGGNEQFF,TGCAGTGCTAGTAGGACTAGCGGGGGCAATGAGCAGTTCTTC
many,TRBV19,TRBJ1-3,-,CASCPGASGNTIYF,TGTGCCAGTTGCCCAGGGGCCTCTGGAAACACCATATATTTT
once,TRBV15,TRBJ1-2,-,CATSWGHGTDGYTF,TGTGCCACCAGCTGGGGACACGGGACGGATGGCTACACCTTC
few,TRBV7-2,TRBJ2-7,-,CASSTGWSSHEQYF,TGTGCCAGCAGCACTGGATGGAGCTCCCACGAGCAGTACTTT
-,TRBV10-3,TRBJ1-1,TRBD1,CAISGTGGNTEAFF,TGTGCCATCAGTGGGACAGGGGGCAACACTGAAGCTTTCTTT
few,TRBV9,TRBJ2-7,-,CASSAGERQSYEQYF,TGTGCCAGCAGCGCTGGGGAGAGGCAGAGCTACGAGCAGTACTTC
-,TRBV15,TRBJ2-7,-,CATSREGRAGRRYEQYF,TGTGCCACCAGCAGAGAGGGCCGGGCAGGGCGAAGGTACGAGCAGTACTTC
-,TRBV29-1,TRBJ2-7,-,CSASARAGAYEQYF,TGCAGCGCGTCCGCCCGAGCGGGTGCTTACGAGCAGTACTTC
-,TRBV9,TRBJ2-1,-,CASSVVESTSYNEQFF,TGTGCCAGCAGCGTAGTTGAGTCAACTTCCTACAATGAGCAGTTCTTC
-,TRBV18,TRBJ2-5,-,CASSPRGETQYF,TGTGCCAGCTCACCACGGGGGGAGACCCAGTACTTC
few,TRBV27,TRBJ1-6,-,CASSPPPYNSPLHF,TGTGCCAGCAGTCCGCCCCCCTATAATTCGCCCCTCCACTTT
many,TRBV9,TRBJ1-5,TRBD1,CASSATGGGGNQPQHF,TGTGCCAGCAGCGCGACAGGGGGCGGGGGCAATCAGCCCCAGCATTTT
-,TRBV20-1,TRBJ1-6,-,CSARGGWANNSPLHF,TGCAGTGCTAGAGGAGGGTGGGCTAATAATTCACCCCTCCACTTT
-,TRBV4-1,TRBJ2-3,-,CASSQDPDRTDTQYF,TGCGCCAGCAGCCAAGATCCCGATCGAACAGATACGCAGTATTTT
many,TRBV5-1,TRBJ1-1,TRBD1,CASSSQNRGTEAFF,TGCGCCAGCAGCTCCCAGAACAGGGGCACTGAAGCTTTCTTT
many,TRBV7-8,TRBJ1-1,TRBD1,CASSTSTGDTEAFF,TGTGCCAGCAGCACCTCGACAGGGGACACTGAAGCTTTCTTT
-,TRBV6-6,TRBJ1-1,-,CASSYSRTANTEAFF,TGTGCCAGCAGTTACTCTCGGACAGCCAACACTGAAGCTTTCTTT
-,TRBV29-1,TRBJ1-2,-,CSVEGLDGYTF,TGCAGCGTTGAAGGATTGGATGGCTACACCTTC
-,TRBV2,TRBJ2-3,TRBD2,CASSEASGGWADTQYF,TGTGCCAGCAGTGAGGCTAGCGGGGGTTGGGCAGATACGCAGTATTTT
many,TRBV2,TRBJ1-5,TRBD1,CASSEMGQGVQPQHF,TGTGCCAGCAGTGAAATGGGACAGGGGGTTCAGCCCCAGCATTTT
-,TRBV15,TRBJ2-7,-,CATSTASSYEQYF,TGTGCCACCAGCACGGCCAGCTCCTACGAGCAGTACTTC
many,TRBV7-2,TRBJ1-4,-,CASSGQGTTNEKLFF,TGTGCCAGCAGCGGGCAGGGCACAACTAATGAAAAACTGTTTTTT